The 5 T cell receptor beta chains in this list originate from one sample, sequenced in a study of T cells in Graves' hyperthyroidism and ophthalmopathy. Using RNA transcripts as the source, TCR beta CDR3 regions were amplified. The TCR CDR3 was amplified in a first-round RT-PCR using the HTBI primer set. TCRdb processed the multiplex PCR reads anew with MiXCR; each CDR3 protein has one entry. This sample has about 250,000 distinct CDR3 sequences; almost 25% occur once, and the top ten carry roughly 40%. The sequenced material came from blood. All receptors derive from a woman in her thirties or forties with Graves' ophthalmopathy.

This clonotype was recorded at least ten times. The chain combines TRBV20-1 with TRBJ1-1, with D uncertain. V shed 1 base and J shed 1 base, with 1 base lying between them. The CDR3 runs to 11 residues. From germline, CDR1 is DFQATT and CDR2 SNEGSKA (reference sequence). The CDR3 coding sequence is TGCAGTGCTAGAGGGAACACTGAAGCTTTCTTT. Translating it yields CSARGNTEAFF.

There are many counts of this clonotype. This chain links TRBV29-1 with TRBJ2-2; D unresolved. CDR3 length: 15 amino acids. V shed 0 bases and J shed 7 bases, with 15 bases lying between them. Germline lookup yields CDR1 SQVTM and CDR2 ANQGSEA. The CDR3 loop reads CSVEEAGGAIGELFF. CDR3 sequence (DNA): TGCAGCGTTGAAGAGGCCGGCGGAGCGATCGGGGAGCTGTTTTTT.

A note on this clonotype: The junction shows a germline mismatch at one end, possibly a read error. V usage is TRBV28 and J usage is TRBJ2-7; possibly TRBD1 for D (8 bases). CDR3 length: 15 residues. CDR1 MDHEN and CDR2 SYDVKM come from the germline V gene. The DNA for the CDR3 is TGTACCAGCAGTTCCCGGACAGGGAGGGTCTACGAGCAGTACTTC. Translation: CTSSSRTGRVYEQYF.

This chain joins TRBV7-9 and TRBJ2-7; TRBD1 matches at 9 bases. V trimming: 5 bases; J trimming: 6 bases; junction bases outside the gene matches: 11. Germline V lookup: CDR1 SEHNR, CDR2 FQNEAQ (reference sequence). The CDR3 runs 15 residues. The CDR3 DNA sequence: TGTGCCAGCAGCCGCGCCGGGACAGGGTTCAGCGAGCAGTACTTC. This codes for CASSRAGTGFSEQYF. The variable domain in full, completed from reference TRBV7-9 and TRBJ2-7, reads DTGVSQNPRHKITKRGQNVTFRCDPISEHNRLYWYRQTLGQGPEFLTYFQNEAQLEKSRLLSDRFSAERPKGSFSTLEIQRTEQGDSAMYLCASSRAGTGFSEQYFGPGTRLTVT.

This clonotype has ten or more counts. The chain is built from TRBV6-1 and TRBJ2-2; a possible D gene is TRBD1 (5 bases). V dropped 3 bases and J dropped 6 bases, with 17 bases sitting between them. Germline V gene lookup returns CDR1 MNHNS and CDR2 SASEGT. This CDR3 comprises 16 residues. CDR3 protein: CASSELWAGWAGELFF. DNA for the CDR3: TGTGCCAGCAGTGAGCTGTGGGCAGGGTGGGCCGGGGAGCTGTTTTTT.